The 19 T cell receptor beta chains in this list originate from one sample, sequenced in a study of monozygotic twins with inflammatory bowel disease. For each CDR3 protein, TCRdb gives one entry from its re-call of the 5' RACE reads, without DNA. Found here are 300,000 to 350,000 distinct CDR3 sequences; the top ten clones hold under 2.5%. Input material: blood. Receptors were obtained from a human donor with ulcerative colitis or Crohn's disease, or a healthy co-twin of an affected twin (not recorded which).

V is TRBV6-6 and J is TRBJ2-2; there is no DNA to check the TCRdb D call of TRBD1. The CDR3 loop spans 13 amino acids. Germline-derived CDR1 and CDR2 are MNHNY and SVGAGI (reference sequence). The CDR3 loop is CASTGQGRGELFF.

The rearrangement links TRBV5-1 to TRBJ2-1; TCRdb proposes TRBD2, but this gene call is untestable without DNA. Germline V gives CDR1 SGHRS, CDR2 YFSETQ. The CDR3 runs 12 residues. Here the CDR3 reads CASSDLADEQFF. Drawing the rest from reference TRBV5-1 and TRBJ2-1, the complete variable domain is KAGVTQTPRYLIKTRGQQVTLSCSPISGHRSVSWYQQTPGQGLQFLFEYFSETQRNKGNFPGRFSGRQFSNSRSEMNVSTLELGDSALYLCASSDLADEQFFGPGTRLTVL.

This chain joins TRBV20-1 and TRBJ2-7. The CDR3 sequence is 12 residues long. Germline CDR1 DFQATT, CDR2 SNEGSKA (reference sequence). CDR3 sequence reads: CSASTFLYEQYF.

The chain employs TRBV6-2 or TRBV6-3 and TRBJ2-2; lacking DNA, the TRBD2 call made by TCRdb goes unchecked. The germline V gene has CDR1 MNHEY and CDR2 SVGEGT. The CDR3 runs to 14 residues. The CDR3 sequence: CASSQGLITGELFF.

The chain recombines TRBV20-1 with TRBJ1-1. The CDR3 has 13 residues. Per the germline V gene, CDR1 is DFQATT and CDR2 is SNEGSKA (reference sequence). Here the CDR3 reads CSAPKSLNTEAFF.

The chain couples TRBV6-1 to TRBJ1-5; the D gene TCRdb calls, TRBD1, cannot be checked with no DNA. From germline, CDR1 is MNHNS and CDR2 SASEGT. CDR3 length equals 15 residues. CDR3 amino acids: CASSPGPVSNQPQHF.

The chain carries TRBV28 and TRBJ2-7. The CDR3 is 16 residues long. In germline, CDR1 is MDHEN, CDR2 SYDVKM. The CDR3 loop reads CASSPIRLNLFYEQYF.

The chain recombines TRBV4-3 with TRBJ2-3; the TRBD2 assignment by TCRdb is unverifiable without DNA. CDR3 size: 17 residues. Germline CDR1 is LGHNA and CDR2 is YSLEER. The CDR3 sequence is CASSQVPLAGGTDTQYF.

The chain uses TRBV2 and TRBJ2-2; no DNA is available, so the TRBD2 call from TCRdb remains unchecked. Germline V lookup: CDR1 SNHLY, CDR2 FYNNEI. The CDR3 runs to 15 residues. The CDR3 here is CASSGTRATTGELIF.

CDR3 sequence: CASSFIDTGELFF. The chain joins TRBV5-1 to TRBJ2-2. The CDR3 has 13 amino acids. Germline loops: CDR1 SGHRS, CDR2 YFSETQ.

The chain uses TRBV7-9 and TRBJ2-4; TCRdb's D call of TRBD1 is untestable without DNA. CDR1 is SEHNR, CDR2 FQNEAQ, per germline (reference sequence). The CDR3 has 21 amino acids. CDR3 loop: CASSLSGLRGPSDPAKNIQYF. Looking up the rest from reference TRBV7-9 and TRBJ2-4 gives the full variable domain: DTGVSQNPRHKITKRGQNVTFRCDPISEHNRLYWYRQTLGQGPEFLTYFQNEAQLEKSRLLSDRFSAERPKGSFSTLEIQRTEQGDSAMYLCASSLSGLRGPSDPAKNIQYFGAGTRLSVL.

The chain combines TRBV7-8 with TRBJ2-5; lacking DNA, the TRBD1 call made by TCRdb goes unchecked. There are 14 residues in the CDR3. Germline loops: CDR1 SGHVS, CDR2 FQNEAQ. Here the CDR3 reads CASSRGRGLETQYF.

The chain recombines TRBV3-1 with TRBJ2-1; the TCRdb call, TRBD2, lacks DNA for checking. The CDR3 contains 14 residues. CDR1 is LGHDT, CDR2 YNNKEL, per germline (reference sequence). CDR3 region: CASSQESSGNEQFF.

The chain recombines TRBV29-1 with TRBJ2-7; TCRdb indicates TRBD1, and absent DNA this call remains unverified. There are 13 residues in the CDR3. Germline V CDR1 and CDR2: SQVTM, ANQGSEA. The CDR3 reads CSVDRTGTGEQYF.

The gene calls are TRBV7-9 and TRBJ2-7; TCRdb picks TRBD1, but there is no DNA to check that call. The CDR3 runs to 16 residues. Germline lookup yields CDR1 SEHNR and CDR2 FQNEAQ (reference sequence). This CDR3 is CASSSASVGQYHEQYF.

V usage is TRBV5-5 and J usage is TRBJ2-2. Germline-derived CDR1 and CDR2 are SGHKS and YYEKEE (reference sequence). This CDR3 has 13 residues. CDR3 amino acids: CASSGQPTGELFF.

The chain joins TRBV6-1 to TRBJ1-6. This CDR3 is built from 15 residues. CDR1 and CDR2 (germline): MNHNS, SASEGT. The CDR3 sequence: CASSPPGSPNSPLHF.

The rearrangement joins TRBV5-1 to TRBJ2-3; TCRdb indicates TRBD2, and absent DNA this call remains unverified. CDR3 size: 15 residues. CDR1 and CDR2 (germline): SGHRS, YFSETQ. The CDR3 is CASSSLAGGDDTQYF.

The V gene is TRBV5-1, the J gene TRBJ2-3. This CDR3 region has 15 residues. From germline, CDR1 is SGHRS and CDR2 YFSETQ. CDR3 protein: CASSSHSQGTDTQYF.